This passage covers 24 T cell receptor beta chains from one sample sequenced in a study of vaccination effects on CD4 cells after COVID-19 (dated by TCRdb to between 2021 and 2022). After roughly 11 days of culture, CD4+ T cells were isolated with the EasySep CD4+ T cell isolation kit. Participants received two doses of either the BNT162b2 or the mRNA-1273 mRNA SARS-CoV-2 vaccine. What these receptors recognize is not known. Libraries were made using the immunoSEQ multiplex PCR assay. Drawn from immuneACCESS, this table holds only the in-frame rearrangements with V and J called that TCRdb kept. Clones are partly lost; checked studies trace under half to an unresolved V gene and leave the rest unexplained. The sample includes tens of thousands of clones, with under 80% observed a single time. 2% to 3% of the sample belongs to the ten largest clones. Sequencing used CD4+ T cells from PBMCs cultured without peptide, obtained after COVID-19 vaccination. Source of these receptors: a human donor who received a COVID-19 vaccine.

This clone showed up just a few times. This sequence joins TRBV25-1 and TRBJ1-3, with 9 bases fitting TRBD1. The CDR3 spans 16 residues. Germline V gene sequence: CDR1 MGHDK, CDR2 SYGVNS. Trimming removed 5 bases from V and 0 bases from J; junction bases left unmatched: 5. The CDR3 here is CASSRTGAFSGNTIYF. The CDR3 DNA follows: TGTGCCAGCAGTAGGACAGGGGCTTTCTCTGGAAACACCATATATTTT.

The chain joins TRBV29-1 to TRBJ2-1; D is ambiguous. This CDR3 contains 15 residues. Trimming took off 0 bases at V and 10 bases at J, with 19 bases between the two ends. Germline CDR1 is SQVTM and CDR2 is ANQGSEA. The CDR3 reads CSVEDGLLGLLEQFF. The CDR3 DNA sequence: TGCAGCGTTGAAGATGGCCTTCTGGGTCTACTAGAGCAGTTCTTC.

The V and J genes are TRBV2 and TRBJ2-1; D call uncertain. V gave up 4 bases and J gave up 2 bases, with 3 bases separating them. Germline V CDR1 and CDR2: SNHLY, FYNNEI. This CDR3 is 12 amino acids long. CDR3 DNA sequence: TGTGCCAGCAGTGTCACCTACAATGAGCAGTTCTTC. Protein product: CASSVTYNEQFF.

The rearrangement uses TRBV27 and TRBJ2-3, with 7 bases fitting TRBD1. The CDR3 has 14 amino acids. Looked up from germline, CDR1 is MNHEY and CDR2 is SMNVEV (reference sequence). The junction had 4 bases not matched to a gene; V was cut back by 6 bases and J by 1 base. The CDR3 nucleotides are TGTGCCAGCAGACGGACAGGCCGCACAGATACGCAGTATTTT. Encoded protein: CASRRTGRTDTQYF.

V is TRBV4-1 and J is TRBJ1-6; possible D gene TRBD1, 6 bases. Looked up from germline, CDR1 is MGHRA and CDR2 is YSYEKL. The ends were cut back, 0 bases at V and 8 bases at J, with 14 bases in the middle. CDR3 length: 16 amino acids. The CDR3 loop reads CASSQEGGLTYSPLHF. CDR3 nucleotide sequence: TGCGCCAGCAGCCAAGAAGGGGGACTCACCTATTCACCCCTCCACTTT.

The rearrangement joins TRBV18 to TRBJ2-7, with 9 bases matching TRBD1. The V gene end was trimmed by 4 bases and the J gene end by 5 bases; junction bases not matched to a gene: 9. Germline lookup yields CDR1 KGHSH and CDR2 LQKENI. The CDR3 consists of 15 residues. The CDR3 DNA is TGTGCCAGCTCACTAACCGGGACAGGGATCCACGAGCAGTACGTC. Protein product: CASSLTGTGIHEQYV.

This clone was detected once. The chain joins TRBV24-1 to TRBJ2-2; 8 bases match TRBD1. J was trimmed by 8 bases and V by 4 bases; bases with no gene match: 11. Germline V lookup: CDR1 KGHDR, CDR2 SFDVKD. CDR3 length: 16 residues. CDR3 DNA: TGTGCCACCAGTGACCCAGGACAGGGCCAACGGGGGGAGCTGTTTTTT. Translated: CATSDPGQGQRGELFF.

The table lists this clone with a count of one. V and J are TRBV3-1 (or the pseudogene TRBV3-2) and TRBJ2-3; 7 nucleotides match TRBD1. Germline-derived CDR1 and CDR2 are LGHDT and YNNKEL (reference sequence). The V gene end was trimmed by 5 bases and the J gene end by 1 base; junction bases not matched to a gene: 6. The CDR3 is made up of 15 amino acids. The CDR3: CASSGQVLGTDTQYF. For the CDR3, the DNA is TGTGCCAGCAGCGGACAGGTCCTGGGCACAGATACGCAGTATTTT.

This clone appeared once. The chain recombines TRBV7-9 with TRBJ2-1; D remains unclear. The CDR3 contains 18 residues. CDR1 is SEHNR and CDR2 is FQNEAQ in the germline V gene (reference sequence). Trimming took off 5 bases at V and 5 bases at J, with 25 bases between the two ends. CDR3 protein: CASSNSTPFCTANNEQFF. CDR3 coding DNA: TGTGCCAGCAGCAATTCTACCCCGTTCTGTACAGCTAACAATGAGCAGTTCTTC.

V is TRBV29-1 and J is TRBJ1-2; 9 positions agree with TRBD1. CDR1 and CDR2 (germline): SQVTM, ANQGSEA. This CDR3 has 12 residues. V dropped 5 bases and J dropped 5; count of bases not matched to a gene: 3. CDR3 in amino acids: CSVNRGPYGYTF. DNA for the CDR3: TGCAGCGTTAACAGGGGGCCTTATGGCTACACCTTC.

CDR3 bases: TGTGCCAGCAGTTTATCAGTATCTGGCTACACCTTC. Protein sequence: CASSLSVSGYTF. The rearrangement joins TRBV28 to TRBJ1-2; D gene ambiguous. The CDR3 covers 12 residues. V gave up 1 base and J gave up 7 bases, with 7 bases separating them. CDR1 MDHEN and CDR2 SYDVKM come from the germline V gene.

J is TRBJ1-3 and V is TRBV11-1; D is uncertain. The CDR3 runs to 13 residues. V shed 3 bases and J shed 2 bases, with 5 bases lying between them. Germline CDR1 is SGHAT and CDR2 is FQDESV (reference sequence). The CDR3 here is CASSLQTGNTIYF. Here the CDR3 DNA reads TGTGCCAGCAGCTTGCAAACTGGAAACACCATATATTTT.

This clone was recorded a few times. V gene TRBV2 combines with J gene TRBJ2-1; 10 bases agree with TRBD2. Germline CDR1 reads SNHLY; CDR2 reads FYNNEI. Trimming cost V 7 bases and J 0 bases; bases outside gene matches: 3. The CDR3 contains 15 residues. CDR3 in DNA: TGTGCCAGCATGTTAGCGGGGGGCTCCTACAATGAGCAGTTCTTC. It codes for CASMLAGGSYNEQFF.

The CDR3 DNA is TGCGCCAGCAGTGAGTCGACTCGTCGAGACAGGGACCAAGAGACCCAGTACTTC. It translates to CASSESTRRDRDQETQYF. This chain joins TRBV10-1 and TRBJ2-5, with 7 bases aligning to TRBD1. This CDR3 has 18 amino acids. V shed 0 bases and J 0 bases; nucleotides not matched to a gene: 10. Germline V gene sequence: CDR1 WNHNN, CDR2 SYGVQD (reference sequence).

The chain employs TRBV18 and TRBJ2-4, with D possibly TRBD1 on 6 matching bases. Germline V CDR1 and CDR2: KGHSH, LQKENI. V was cut by 5 bases and J by 3 bases, with 20 bases left in between. There are 17 residues in the CDR3. In nucleotides, the CDR3 is TGTGCCAGCTCAGCAACACAGGGTGCAAATGGCAAAAACATTCAGTACTTC. Protein sequence: CASSATQGANGKNIQYF.

The chain uses TRBV6-1 and TRBJ1-1, with 8 bases identical to TRBD1. Germline V gene data show CDR1 as MNHNS and CDR2 as SASEGT. The CDR3 has 13 amino acids. J gave up 7 bases and V 3 bases, and 4 bases lay outside the gene matches. CDR3 loop: CASSDRGPDEAFF. The CDR3 coding sequence is TGTGCCAGCAGTGACAGGGGGCCTGATGAAGCTTTCTTT.

CDR3 residues: CASSRDGPGGRLFF. The CDR3 DNA sequence: TGTGCCAGCAGCCGGGACGGCCCGGGGGGTCGACTGTTTTTT. The chain employs TRBV7-2 and TRBJ1-4, with D possibly matching TRBD1 (5 bases). Germline CDR1 and CDR2: SGHTA and FQGNSA. The CDR3 spans 14 residues. V lost 5 bases and J lost 13, with 20 bases in between. The full variable domain, completed using reference TRBV7-2 and TRBJ1-4, is GAGVSQSPSNKVTEKGKDVELRCDPISGHTALYWYRQSLGQGLEFLIYFQGNSAPDKSGLPSDRFSAERTGGSVSTLTIQRTQQEDSAVYLCASSRDGPGGRLFFGSGTQLSVL.

The chain links TRBV7-2 to TRBJ1-1; perhaps TRBD1 as D (5 bases). The V end was cut by 4 bases, the J end by 6 bases, with 24 bases between. Germline loops: CDR1 SGHTA, CDR2 FQGNSA. CDR3 length: 17 residues. CDR3 in amino acids: CASSYFGGWGERAEAFF. In DNA form, the CDR3 reads TGTGCCAGCAGCTACTTTGGGGGATGGGGAGAAAGGGCTGAAGCTTTCTTT.

This clone was picked up one time. The rearrangement uses TRBV10-2 and TRBJ1-2; D ambiguous. The V end lost 0 bases, the J end lost 7 bases, and 12 bases lay between the germline ends. The CDR3 extends over 14 amino acids. The germline gives CDR1 WSHSY, CDR2 SAAADI. CDR3 loop: CASSESTAVGGYTF. In DNA form, the CDR3 reads TGCGCCAGCAGTGAGTCGACGGCAGTGGGTGGCTACACCTTC.

The chain employs TRBV18 and TRBJ1-2; TRBD1 aligns across 9 bases. The CDR3 has 14 residues. With V trimmed by 3 bases and J by 6 bases, 5 bases remained unmatched. Germline V gene data show CDR1 as KGHSH and CDR2 as LQKENI. CDR3 sequence (DNA): TGTGCCAGCTCACCCGTACAGGGGGCGGATGGCTACACCTTC. Translating gives CASSPVQGADGYTF.

This chain joins TRBV5-1 and TRBJ1-2; D might be TRBD1 (6 bases). The CDR3 loop spans 15 amino acids. Per the germline V gene, CDR1 is SGHRS and CDR2 is YFSETQ. The V gene lost 1 base and the J gene lost 3 bases, with 13 bases spanning the gap. The CDR3 DNA is TGCGCCAGCAGCTTGACAGGGAGGGTGGACTATGGCTACACCTTC. Translation: CASSLTGRVDYGYTF.

This sequence joins TRBV6-5 and TRBJ2-3; TRBD2 matches 10 bases. V trimming: 6 bases; J trimming: 3 bases; junction bases outside the gene matches: 6. Germline V gene lookup returns CDR1 MNHEY and CDR2 SVGAGI. The CDR3 runs to 15 residues. CDR3 bases: TGTGCCAGCAGCTCTAGCGGGGGACGGACAGATACGCAGTATTTT. Its protein is CASSSSGGRTDTQYF.

The V gene is TRBV9, the J gene TRBJ1-1; TRBD1 agrees at 8 bases. The junction had 12 bases not matched to a gene; V was cut back by 3 bases and J by 5 bases. Germline V gene data show CDR1 as SGDLS and CDR2 as YYNGEE. This CDR3 is built from 16 residues. CDR3 in amino acids: CASSAGAGGPRTEAFF. The DNA for the CDR3 is TGTGCCAGCAGCGCCGGGGCAGGGGGCCCAAGGACTGAAGCTTTCTTT.

The V gene is TRBV27, the J gene TRBJ1-4; D unresolved. With 5 bases removed from V and 7 bases from J, the gap between germline ends came to 14 bases. The CDR3 contains 14 residues. CDR1 is MNHEY and CDR2 is SMNVEV in the germline V gene (reference sequence). CDR3 region: CASSPSPFTEKLFF. CDR3 DNA: TGTGCCAGCAGTCCCTCGCCTTTTACTGAAAAACTGTTTTTT.